One T cell receptor beta chain is described in this entry. This entry comes from a study of T cell changes during pregnancy in multiple sclerosis. The CDR3 sequence is 13 residues long. CDR1 and CDR2 from the germline V gene are SGHRS and YFSETQ. Trimming removed 2 bases at V and 5 bases at J, with 8 bases between. TCRdb's copy holds only in-frame clones and misses some; the assay was immunoSEQ multiplex PCR. The sample records roughly 61,000 clones, more than 90% being singletons. The chain recombines TRBV5-1 with TRBJ2-1; maybe TRBD2 (6 bases). This TCR was recovered from a female donor in good health, enrolled as a control in a pregnancy study. The sample was peripheral blood, taken in the first trimester of pregnancy. CDR3 in amino acids: CASSLERDNEQFF. DNA of the CDR3: TGCGCCAGCAGCTTAGAGCGGGACAATGAGCAGTTCTTC.